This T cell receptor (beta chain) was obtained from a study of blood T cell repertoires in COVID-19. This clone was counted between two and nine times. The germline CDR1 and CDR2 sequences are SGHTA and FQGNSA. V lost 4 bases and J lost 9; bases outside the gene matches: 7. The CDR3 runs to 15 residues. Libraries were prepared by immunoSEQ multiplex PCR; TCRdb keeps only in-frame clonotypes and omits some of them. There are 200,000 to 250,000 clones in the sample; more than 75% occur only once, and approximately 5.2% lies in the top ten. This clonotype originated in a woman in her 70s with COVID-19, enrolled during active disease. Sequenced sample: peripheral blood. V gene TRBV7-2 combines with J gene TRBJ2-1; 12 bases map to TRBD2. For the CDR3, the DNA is TGTGCCAGCAGCTCCGGACTAGCGGGAACTGGTGAGCAGTTCTTC. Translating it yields CASSSGLAGTGEQFF.